These 30 T cell receptor beta chains originate from one sample sequenced in a study of blood T cell repertoires in COVID-19. Profiled with immunoSEQ multiplex PCR; TCRdb holds only in-frame clones, not every one. The sample holds 130,000 to 150,000 clones; about 84% are singletons and the top ten take approximately 6.5%. Sequenced sample: peripheral blood. Receptors were obtained from a human donor in a cohort sampled during active COVID-19.

As DNA, the CDR3 is TGTGCCAGCGGGACAGCAACTTCACCCCTCCACTTT. It is translated as CASGTATSPLHF. The chain is built from TRBV6-5 and TRBJ1-6, with TRBD1 matching 7 bases. Germline CDR1 MNHEY, CDR2 SVGAGI. The V segment lost 8 bases and the J segment 9 bases; nucleotides outside the gene matches: 4. CDR3 length: 12 residues.

The chain links TRBV7-6 to TRBJ1-1; D gene ambiguous. The V end was cut by 1 base, the J end by 5 bases, with 14 bases between. Germline CDR1 and CDR2: SGHVS and FNYEAQ. This CDR3 region has 15 residues. The CDR3 bases are TGTGCCAGCAGCTTAGTTATGGACTCGGGGACTGAAGCTTTCTTT. This translates into CASSLVMDSGTEAFF.

The chain joins TRBV19 to TRBJ1-2; maybe TRBD1 (5 bases). The CDR3 loop spans 14 amino acids. The germline CDR1 and CDR2 sequences are LNHDA and SQIVND (reference sequence). Trimming cost V 5 bases and J 6 bases, with 16 bases left between them. DNA for the CDR3: TGTGCCAGTAGTTTGGCAGGGAGGACTAATGGCTACACCTTC. Encoded protein: CASSLAGRTNGYTF.

The CDR3 loop is CASSLVQGRHTEAFF. For the CDR3, the DNA is TGTGCCAGCAGCTTAGTACAGGGTAGGCACACTGAAGCTTTCTTT. The gene calls are TRBV7-9 and TRBJ1-1; the D gene is possibly TRBD1 (6 bases). Germline lookup yields CDR1 SEHNR and CDR2 FQNEAQ (reference sequence). The V end lost 1 base, the J end lost 3 bases, and 12 bases lay between the germline ends. The CDR3 sequence is 15 residues long.

The CDR3 DNA reads TGTGCCAGCAGCGTTTTAGCGGGGGGCGCCTACAATGAGCAGTTCTTC. It specifies CASSVLAGGAYNEQFF. This chain connects TRBV9 to TRBJ2-1, with TRBD2 identical over 10 bases. Per germline, CDR1 SGDLS and CDR2 YYNGEE. V dropped 2 bases and J dropped 2; count of bases not matched to a gene: 4. The CDR3 covers 16 residues.

V usage is TRBV4-3 and J usage is TRBJ1-2, with unresolved D. This CDR3 region has 13 residues. Germline CDR1 LGHNA, CDR2 YSLEER. Trimming removed 0 bases from V and 9 bases from J, with 11 bases in between. CDR3 in DNA: TGCGCCAGCAGCCAAGATTTGCAGTCCCGCTACACCTTC. This codes for CASSQDLQSRYTF.

This clone is a singleton in its sample. V is TRBV18 and J is TRBJ2-1, with a weak D call TRBD1 (6 bases). The CDR3 extends over 14 amino acids. Trimming left V 2 bases short and J 8 bases short, with 13 bases between. Per germline, CDR1 KGHSH and CDR2 LQKENI. The CDR3 sequence: CASSPTLGQHEQFF. CDR3 coding DNA: TGTGCCAGCTCACCAACCCTCGGACAGCATGAGCAGTTCTTC.

This chain links TRBV5-6 with TRBJ2-1; D possibly corresponds to TRBD2 (5 bases). Germline V CDR1 and CDR2: SGHDT, YYEEEE. Trimming left V 1 base short and J 10 bases short, with 15 bases between. The CDR3 length is 14 residues. This CDR3 reads CASSLSPSGGEQFF. The CDR3 nucleotides read TGTGCCAGCAGCTTGAGTCCCAGTGGCGGGGAGCAGTTCTTC.

The CDR3 sequence is CASSFLAGGPTDTQYF. CDR3 nucleotide sequence: TGTGCCAGCAGCTTCCTAGCGGGGGGGCCTACAGATACGCAGTATTTT. The chain couples TRBV7-9 to TRBJ2-3; TRBD2 aligns across 12 bases. The CDR3 is 16 amino acids. Trimming removed 3 bases from V and 3 bases from J; junction bases left unmatched: 4. Germline V gives CDR1 SEHNR, CDR2 FQNEAQ (reference sequence).

This clone was detected only a few times. The J gene is TRBJ1-5, the V gene TRBV14; TRBD1 agrees at 7 bases. The CDR3 has 19 amino acids. CDR1 and CDR2 (germline): SGHDN, FVKESK. J was trimmed by 3 bases and V by 4 bases; bases with no gene match: 18. The CDR3 here is CASSLTPPQGISSNQPQHF. CDR3 in DNA: TGTGCCAGCAGCCTAACCCCCCCACAGGGGATCTCGTCCAATCAGCCCCAGCATTTT.

This rearrangement joins TRBV29-1 to TRBJ2-2; D not certain. The V and J ends lost 6 bases and 1 base respectively, with 12 bases between them. Per the germline V gene, CDR1 is SQVTM and CDR2 is ANQGSEA. This CDR3 has 14 amino acids. CDR3 loop: CSVLGSGNTGELFF. As DNA, the CDR3 is TGCAGCGTCCTGGGTTCGGGGAACACCGGGGAGCTGTTTTTT.

This clone was found a few times. The chain employs TRBV28 and TRBJ2-1; D is perhaps TRBD2 (5 bases). The V end was cut by 7 bases, the J end by 12 bases, with 28 bases between. The CDR3 has 16 amino acids. Germline V gene data show CDR1 as MDHEN and CDR2 as SYDVKM. DNA of the CDR3: TGTGCCAGCACCGCTACGGGGTTAGTATTCCCGGACGGGCAGTTCTTC. Translated: CASTATGLVFPDGQFF.

The sample holds one count of this clone. This chain uses TRBV4-3 with TRBJ1-4; TRBD1 aligns across 8 bases. Germline CDR1 and CDR2: LGHNA and YSLEER. This CDR3 region has 15 residues. Trimming cost V 1 base and J 5 bases; bases outside gene matches: 3. CDR3 amino acids: CASSQVDRANEKLFF. CDR3 DNA sequence: TGCGCCAGCAGCCAAGTGGACAGGGCCAATGAAAAACTGTTTTTT.

The chain joins TRBV5-6 to TRBJ1-2; possible D gene TRBD1, 5 bases. The CDR3 extends over 12 amino acids. V was trimmed by 4 bases and J by 5 bases, leaving 9 bases between them. CDR1 is SGHDT and CDR2 is YYEEEE in the germline V gene. CDR3 coding DNA: TGTGCCAGCAGCCCAGGGAGGTATGGCTACACCTTC. Its translation is CASSPGRYGYTF.

This chain uses TRBV6-5 with TRBJ1-1; no definite D call. The germline V gene has CDR1 MNHEY and CDR2 SVGAGI. This CDR3 comprises 15 residues. V lost 6 bases to trimming and J lost 5 bases, with 19 bases between them. CDR3 in amino acids: CASRADANLRTEAFF. The CDR3 DNA sequence: TGTGCCAGCAGAGCGGACGCGAATCTCCGTACTGAAGCTTTCTTT.

This chain uses TRBV19 with TRBJ2-1, with 9 bases that match TRBD2. Losses at the gene ends were 2 bases for V and 10 bases for J; bases not matched to a gene: 21. CDR1 and CDR2 (germline): LNHDA, SQIVND (reference sequence). The CDR3 has 19 residues. The CDR3 reads CASSIRGIESGGTREEQFF. As DNA, the CDR3 is TGTGCCAGTAGTATAAGGGGAATAGAGAGCGGGGGGACCCGCGAGGAGCAGTTCTTC. Combining the CDR3 with reference TRBV19 and TRBJ2-1 gives the whole variable domain DGGITQSPKYLFRKEGQNVTLSCEQNLNHDAMYWYRQDPGQGLRLIYYSQIVNDFQKGDIAEGYSVSREKKESFPLTVTSAQKNPTAFYLCASSIRGIESGGTREEQFFGPGTRLTVL.

The chain employs TRBV7-3 and TRBJ1-6; D is uncertain. Germline assignment: CDR1 SGHTA and CDR2 FQGTGA. V lost 2 bases, J lost 1 base, and 9 bases lay in between. There are 16 residues in the CDR3. The CDR3: CASSLGRVSYNSPLHF. Written as DNA, the CDR3 is TGTGCCAGCAGCTTAGGGCGCGTTTCCTATAATTCACCCCTCCACTTT.

This clone was observed a single time. In DNA, the CDR3 is TGTGCCAGCAGTTTTAGCCACGGCCGGGGGCAGTACTTC. It translates to CASSFSHGRGQYF. V is TRBV28 and J is TRBJ2-7, with D possibly TRBD2 on 5 matching bases. This CDR3 contains 13 residues. Trimming cost V 3 bases and J 9 bases, with 15 bases left between them. Germline assignment: CDR1 MDHEN and CDR2 SYDVKM.

This sequence joins TRBV3-1 (or the pseudogene TRBV3-2) and TRBJ2-5; TRBD2 agrees at 10 bases. This CDR3 is 17 amino acids long. The germline V gene encodes CDR1 LGHDT and CDR2 YNNKEL (reference sequence). J was trimmed by 5 bases and V by 7 bases; bases with no gene match: 16. The CDR3 loop reads CASTPNGVTSGVETQYF. For the CDR3, the DNA is TGTGCCAGCACCCCAAATGGGGTCACTAGCGGGGTGGAGACCCAGTACTTC.

This clone came up a few times. The gene calls are TRBV7-3 and TRBJ2-2; TRBD2 agrees at 11 bases. Germline trimming cut 5 bases from V and 7 bases from J; bases unmatched to any gene: 12. CDR3 length equals 17 residues. Germline values: CDR1 SGHTA, CDR2 FQGTGA. The chain's CDR3 is CASSPPSSGGLHGELFF. The CDR3 DNA reads as TGTGCCAGCAGCCCCCCGTCTAGCGGGGGGTTACACGGGGAGCTGTTTTTT.

J is TRBJ2-5 and V is TRBV27, with a tentative D call TRBD1 (6 bases). CDR1 MNHEY and CDR2 SMNVEV come from the germline V gene (reference sequence). CDR3 length: 13 amino acids. V was shortened by 7 bases and J by 5 bases, with 14 bases between the two germline ends. The DNA of the CDR3 is TGTGCCAGCAAAGAACAGGGACGGGAGACCCAGTACTTC. Its translation is CASKEQGRETQYF.

The chain joins TRBV9 to TRBJ2-1; D is perhaps TRBD2 (6 bases). Trimming cost V 0 bases and J 10 bases, with 17 bases left between them. This CDR3 region has 15 residues. CDR1 is SGDLS, CDR2 YYNGEE, per germline. Here the CDR3 DNA reads TGTGCCAGCAGCGTAGCTGGGCAGGGCGGAGGGGAGCAGTTCTTC. Translation: CASSVAGQGGGEQFF.

The rearrangement uses TRBV24-1 and TRBJ2-3; a weak D match, TRBD2 (5 bases). V lost 7 bases to trimming and J lost 1 base, with 11 bases between them. Per germline, CDR1 KGHDR and CDR2 SFDVKD. The CDR3 totals 14 residues. The DNA for the CDR3 is TGTGCCACCAGCGAGGGTGGAGGCACAGATACGCAGTATTTT. This translates into CATSEGGGTDTQYF.

In this sample, this clone turned up once. The chain recombines TRBV7-9 with TRBJ2-1, with D perhaps TRBD2 (7 bases). The V gene lost 0 bases and the J gene lost 7 bases, with 13 bases spanning the gap. Germline values: CDR1 SEHNR, CDR2 FQNEAQ (reference sequence). The CDR3 loop spans 15 amino acids. CDR3 sequence (DNA): TGTGCCAGCAGCTTAGCGGGGGGGCTATCGAATGAGCAGTTCTTC. Protein sequence: CASSLAGGLSNEQFF.

The rearrangement uses TRBV28 and TRBJ1-1; perhaps TRBD1 as D (5 bases). The germline V gene encodes CDR1 MDHEN and CDR2 SYDVKM. The CDR3 runs 15 residues. V was trimmed by 5 bases and J by 7 bases, leaving 20 bases between them. The CDR3 nucleotides read TGTGCCAGCAGTAAGGGCCCGGGGGTTGTGGGTGAAGCTTTCTTT. Translation: CASSKGPGVVGEAFF.

The chain uses TRBV7-9 and TRBJ2-3; TRBD2 agrees at 8 bases. The CDR3 contains 15 residues. The J segment lost 5 bases and the V segment lost 5 bases, leaving 9 bases of the junction unmatched. Germline CDR1 and CDR2: SEHNR and FQNEAQ (reference sequence). CDR3 sequence: CASSETGTRGDTQYF. The CDR3 DNA reads as TGTGCCAGCAGCGAGACCGGGACTAGAGGAGATACGCAGTATTTT.

This clone was seen repeatedly, ten times or more. This sequence joins TRBV7-3 and TRBJ2-1, with 8 positions matching TRBD2. V lost 3 bases to trimming and J lost 7 bases; unmatched junction nucleotides: 8. Germline CDR1 and CDR2: SGHTA and FQGTGA. CDR3 length: 15 residues. The CDR3 is CASSLSGSGGNEQFF. In DNA form, the CDR3 reads TGTGCCAGCAGCTTGTCGGGGAGCGGGGGAAATGAGCAGTTCTTC.

V usage is TRBV21-1 and J usage is TRBJ1-4; TRBD1, the table's D call, lacks a check against the DNA. TRBV21-1 is a listed pseudogene. The CDR3 length is 17 residues. CDR3 sequence (DNA): TGTGCCAGCAGCAAAGAACAGGGGGATCGGGCTAATGAAAAACTGTTTTTT. Protein sequence: CASSKEQGDRANEKLFF.

This clone was seen just once. The rearrangement joins TRBV7-2 to TRBJ2-7; the match to TRBD2 covers 8 bases. Unmatched junction bases numbered 6, after V lost 5 bases and J lost 0 bases. There are 15 residues in the CDR3. Per germline, CDR1 SGHTA and CDR2 FQGNSA. The CDR3 coding sequence is TGTGCCAGCAGCCGTCAGCGGGGGAACTCCTACGAGCAGTACTTC. Encoded protein: CASSRQRGNSYEQYF.

CDR3 sequence reads: CAISVLDRGNEQFF. Here the CDR3 DNA reads TGTGCCATCAGTGTTCTAGACAGGGGGAATGAGCAGTTCTTC. The chain links TRBV10-3 to TRBJ2-1, with TRBD1 matching 9 bases. The germline CDR1 and CDR2 sequences are ENHRY and SYGVKD. CDR3 length: 14 amino acids. Germline trimming cut 4 bases from V and 7 bases from J; bases unmatched to any gene: 5.